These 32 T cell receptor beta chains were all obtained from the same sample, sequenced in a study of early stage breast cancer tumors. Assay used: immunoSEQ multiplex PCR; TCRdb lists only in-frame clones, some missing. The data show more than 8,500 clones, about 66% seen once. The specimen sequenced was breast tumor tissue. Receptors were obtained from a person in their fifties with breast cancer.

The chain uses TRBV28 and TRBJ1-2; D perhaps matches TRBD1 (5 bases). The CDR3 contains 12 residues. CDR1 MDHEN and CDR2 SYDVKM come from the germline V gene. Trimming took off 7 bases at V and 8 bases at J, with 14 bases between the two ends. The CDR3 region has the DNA TGTGCCAGCAACCGTGCAGGGTTAGGCTACACCTTC. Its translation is CASNRAGLGYTF.

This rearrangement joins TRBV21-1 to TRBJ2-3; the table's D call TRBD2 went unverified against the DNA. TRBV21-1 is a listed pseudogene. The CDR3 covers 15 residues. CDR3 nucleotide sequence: TGTGCCAGCAGCAGGACTAGCGGGGGGCCGCATACGCAGTATTTT. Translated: CASSRTSGGPHTQYF.

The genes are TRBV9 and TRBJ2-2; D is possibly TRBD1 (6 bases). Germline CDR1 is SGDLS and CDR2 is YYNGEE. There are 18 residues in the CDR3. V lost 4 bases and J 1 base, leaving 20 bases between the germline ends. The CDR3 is CASSTRRSGALNTGELFF. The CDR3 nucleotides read TGTGCCAGCAGCACCCGTAGGTCAGGGGCTCTGAACACCGGGGAGCTGTTTTTT.

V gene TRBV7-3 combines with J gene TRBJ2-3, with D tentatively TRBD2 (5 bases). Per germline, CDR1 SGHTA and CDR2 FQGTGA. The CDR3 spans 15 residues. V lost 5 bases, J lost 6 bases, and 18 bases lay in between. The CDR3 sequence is CASSAGGPLGDTQYF. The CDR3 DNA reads TGTGCCAGCAGCGCCGGAGGACCATTGGGGGATACGCAGTATTTT.

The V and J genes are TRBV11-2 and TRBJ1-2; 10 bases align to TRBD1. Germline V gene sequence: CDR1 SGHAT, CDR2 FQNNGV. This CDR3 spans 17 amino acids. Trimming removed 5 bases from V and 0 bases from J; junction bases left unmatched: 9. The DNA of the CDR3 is TGTGCCAGCAGCCCCCGACAGGGGGCGGCGGCTAACTATGGCTACACCTTC. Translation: CASSPRQGAAANYGYTF.

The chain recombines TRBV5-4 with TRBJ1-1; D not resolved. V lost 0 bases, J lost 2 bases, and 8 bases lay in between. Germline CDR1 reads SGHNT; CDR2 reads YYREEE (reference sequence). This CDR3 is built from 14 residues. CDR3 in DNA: TGTGCCAGCAGCTTGGACAGCTTAAACACTGAAGCTTTCTTT. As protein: CASSLDSLNTEAFF. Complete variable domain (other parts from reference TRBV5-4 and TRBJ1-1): ETGVTQSPTHLIKTRGQQVTLRCSSQSGHNTVSWYQQALGQGPQFIFQYYREEENGRGNFPPRFSGLQFPNYSSELNVNALELDDSALYLCASSLDSLNTEAFFGQGTRLTVV.

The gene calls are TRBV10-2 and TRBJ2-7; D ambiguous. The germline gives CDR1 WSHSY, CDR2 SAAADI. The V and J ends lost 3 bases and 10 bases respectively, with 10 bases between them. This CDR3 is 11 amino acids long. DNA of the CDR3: TGCGCCAGCAGTGAAATGATGGAACAGTACTTC. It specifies CASSEMMEQYF.

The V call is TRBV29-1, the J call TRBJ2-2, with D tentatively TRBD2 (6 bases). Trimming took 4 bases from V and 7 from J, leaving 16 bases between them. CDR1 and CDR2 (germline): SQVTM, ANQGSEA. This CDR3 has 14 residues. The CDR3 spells CSVGEAGKGGELFF. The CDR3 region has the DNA TGCAGCGTTGGGGAGGCAGGGAAGGGCGGGGAGCTGTTTTTT.

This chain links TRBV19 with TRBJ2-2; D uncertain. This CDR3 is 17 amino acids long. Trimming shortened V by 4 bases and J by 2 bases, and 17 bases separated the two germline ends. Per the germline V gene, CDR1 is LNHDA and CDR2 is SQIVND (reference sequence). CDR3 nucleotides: TGTGCCAGTAGTAAGAAGCTCCCGGGCACAAACACCGGGGAGCTGTTTTTT. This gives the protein CASSKKLPGTNTGELFF.

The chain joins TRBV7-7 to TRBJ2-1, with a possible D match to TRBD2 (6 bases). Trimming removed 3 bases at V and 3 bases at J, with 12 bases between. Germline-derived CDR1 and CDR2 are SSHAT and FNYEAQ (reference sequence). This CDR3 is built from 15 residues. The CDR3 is CASSLGRGSYNEQFF. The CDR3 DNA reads TGTGCCAGCAGCTTGGGTCGGGGGAGCTACAATGAGCAGTTCTTC.

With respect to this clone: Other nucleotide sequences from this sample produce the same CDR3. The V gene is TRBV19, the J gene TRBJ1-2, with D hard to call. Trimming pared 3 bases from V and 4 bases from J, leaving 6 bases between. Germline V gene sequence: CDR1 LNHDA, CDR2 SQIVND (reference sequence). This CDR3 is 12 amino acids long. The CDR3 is CASSISVYGYTF. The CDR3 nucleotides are TGTGCCAGTAGTATTTCCGTCTATGGCTACACCTTC.

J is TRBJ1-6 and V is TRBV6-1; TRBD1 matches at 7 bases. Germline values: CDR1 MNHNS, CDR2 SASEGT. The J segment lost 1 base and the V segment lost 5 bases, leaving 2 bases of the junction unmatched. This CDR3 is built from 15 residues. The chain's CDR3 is CASSTGVSYNSPLHF. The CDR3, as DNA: TGTGCCAGCAGTACAGGGGTATCCTATAATTCACCCCTCCACTTT.

CDR3 in DNA: TGTGCCAGCAGTTTGCCCGGACAGGGTTCCACTGAAGCTTTCTTT. Translating gives CASSLPGQGSTEAFF. The chain has TRBV28 and TRBJ1-1; 8 bases line up with TRBD1. V dropped 3 bases and J dropped 4; count of bases not matched to a gene: 7. The CDR3 extends over 15 amino acids. Per germline, CDR1 MDHEN and CDR2 SYDVKM.

For the CDR3, the DNA is TGTGCCAGCAGCATCACCGGGACTAGCGGGCGCTCCTACAATGAGCAGTTCTTC. Its protein product is CASSITGTSGRSYNEQFF. The rearrangement links TRBV5-8 to TRBJ2-1; 12 nucleotides align to TRBD2. Germline CDR1 is SGHTS and CDR2 is YDEGEE. The CDR3 is made up of 18 amino acids. J gave up 0 bases and V 4 bases, and 8 bases lay outside the gene matches.

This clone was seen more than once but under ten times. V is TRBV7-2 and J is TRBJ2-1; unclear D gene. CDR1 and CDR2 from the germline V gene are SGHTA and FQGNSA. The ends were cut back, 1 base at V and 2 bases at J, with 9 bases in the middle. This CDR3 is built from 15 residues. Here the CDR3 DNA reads TGTGCCAGCAGCTTAGACAGTGAAACCTACAATGAGCAGTTCTTC. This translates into CASSLDSETYNEQFF.

DNA of the CDR3: TGTGCCAGCAGCCTCACAACGAGGGGAGCAGAGACCCAGTACTTC. It specifies CASSLTTRGAETQYF. The V and J genes are TRBV7-9 and TRBJ2-5; D assignment may be TRBD1 or TRBD2 (5 bases each). Trimming removed 5 bases from V and 4 bases from J, with 17 bases in between. CDR1 SEHNR and CDR2 FQNEAQ come from the germline V gene (reference sequence). CDR3 length: 15 amino acids.

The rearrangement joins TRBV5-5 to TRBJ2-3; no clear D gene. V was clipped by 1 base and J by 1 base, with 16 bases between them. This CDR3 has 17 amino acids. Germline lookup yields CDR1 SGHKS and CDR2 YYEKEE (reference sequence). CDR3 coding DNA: TGTGCCAGCAGCTTGCCCAGCACCCAGACCCGCACAGATACGCAGTATTTT. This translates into CASSLPSTQTRTDTQYF. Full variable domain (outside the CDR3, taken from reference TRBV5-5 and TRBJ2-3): DAGVTQSPTHLIKTRGQQVTLRCSPISGHKSVSWYQQVLGQGPQFIFQYYEKEERGRGNFPDRFSARQFPNYSSELNVNALLLGDSALYLCASSLPSTQTRTDTQYFGPGTRLTVL.

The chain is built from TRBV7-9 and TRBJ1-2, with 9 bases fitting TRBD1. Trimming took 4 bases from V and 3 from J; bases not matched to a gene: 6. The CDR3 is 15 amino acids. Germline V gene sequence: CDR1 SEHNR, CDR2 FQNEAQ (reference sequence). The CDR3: CASSSPDRGHYGYTF. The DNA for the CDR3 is TGTGCCAGCAGCTCCCCGGACAGGGGACACTATGGCTACACCTTC.

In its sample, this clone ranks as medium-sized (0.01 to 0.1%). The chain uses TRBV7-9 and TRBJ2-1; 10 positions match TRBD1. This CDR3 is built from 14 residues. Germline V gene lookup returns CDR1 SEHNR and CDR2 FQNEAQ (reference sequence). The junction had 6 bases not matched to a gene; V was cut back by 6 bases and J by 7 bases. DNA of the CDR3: TGTGCCAGCAGACCGGGACAGGGGCGGAATGAGCAGTTCTTC. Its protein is CASRPGQGRNEQFF.

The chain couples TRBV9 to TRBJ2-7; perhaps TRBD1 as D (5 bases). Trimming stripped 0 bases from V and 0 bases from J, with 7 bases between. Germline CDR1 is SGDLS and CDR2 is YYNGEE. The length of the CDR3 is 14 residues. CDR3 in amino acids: CASSVAGYSYEQYF. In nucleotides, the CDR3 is TGTGCCAGCAGCGTAGCAGGGTACTCCTACGAGCAGTACTTC.

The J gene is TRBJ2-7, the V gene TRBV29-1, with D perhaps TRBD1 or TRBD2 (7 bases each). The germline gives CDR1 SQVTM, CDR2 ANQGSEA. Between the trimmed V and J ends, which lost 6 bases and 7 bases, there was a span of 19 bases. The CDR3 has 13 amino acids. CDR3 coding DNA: TGCAGCGTGGGGCAGGGGGGGCCCGGAGAGCAGTACTTC. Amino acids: CSVGQGGPGEQYF.

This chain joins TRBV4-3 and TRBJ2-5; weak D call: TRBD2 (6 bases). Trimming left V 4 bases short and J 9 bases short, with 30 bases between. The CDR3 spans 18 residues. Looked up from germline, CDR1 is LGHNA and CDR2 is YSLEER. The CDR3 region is CASSPHGVSSGPQQAQYF. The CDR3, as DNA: TGCGCCAGCAGCCCTCATGGGGTTAGTAGCGGCCCGCAGCAGGCCCAGTACTTC.

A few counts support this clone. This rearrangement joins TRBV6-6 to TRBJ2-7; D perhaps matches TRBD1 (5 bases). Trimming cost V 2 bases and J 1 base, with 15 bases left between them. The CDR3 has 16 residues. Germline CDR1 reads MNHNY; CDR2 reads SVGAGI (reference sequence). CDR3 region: CASSYNPGKWSYEQYF. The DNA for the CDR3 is TGTGCCAGCAGTTACAATCCAGGGAAGTGGTCCTACGAGCAGTACTTC.

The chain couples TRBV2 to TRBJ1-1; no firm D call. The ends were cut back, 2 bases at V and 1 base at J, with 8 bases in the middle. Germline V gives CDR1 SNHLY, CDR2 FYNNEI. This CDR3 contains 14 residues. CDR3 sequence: CASSEIGKNTEAFF. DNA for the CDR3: TGTGCCAGCAGTGAAATCGGGAAGAACACTGAAGCTTTCTTT.

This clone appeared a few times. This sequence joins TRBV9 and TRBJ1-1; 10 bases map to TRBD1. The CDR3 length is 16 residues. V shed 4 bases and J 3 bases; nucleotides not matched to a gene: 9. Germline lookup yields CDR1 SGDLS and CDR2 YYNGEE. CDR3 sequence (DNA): TGTGCCAGCAGCACTCGACAGGGGGCTCTGGACACTGAAGCTTTCTTT. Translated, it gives CASSTRQGALDTEAFF.

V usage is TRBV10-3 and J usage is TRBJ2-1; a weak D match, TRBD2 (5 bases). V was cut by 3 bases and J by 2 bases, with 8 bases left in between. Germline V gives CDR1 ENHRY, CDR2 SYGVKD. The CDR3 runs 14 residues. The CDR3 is CAISDSRAYNEQFF. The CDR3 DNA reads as TGTGCCATCAGTGATTCGAGGGCCTACAATGAGCAGTTCTTC.

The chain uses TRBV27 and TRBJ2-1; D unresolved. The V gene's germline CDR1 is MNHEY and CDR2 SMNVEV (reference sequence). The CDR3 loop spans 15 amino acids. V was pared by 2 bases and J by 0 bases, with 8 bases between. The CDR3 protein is CASSLHPISYNEQFF. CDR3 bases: TGTGCCAGCAGTTTACACCCCATCTCCTACAATGAGCAGTTCTTC.

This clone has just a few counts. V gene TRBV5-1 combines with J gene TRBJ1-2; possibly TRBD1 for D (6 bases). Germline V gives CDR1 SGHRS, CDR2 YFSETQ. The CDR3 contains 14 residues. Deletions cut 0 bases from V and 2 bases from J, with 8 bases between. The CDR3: CASSLVDSNYGYTF. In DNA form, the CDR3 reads TGCGCCAGCAGCTTGGTGGACAGCAACTATGGCTACACCTTC.

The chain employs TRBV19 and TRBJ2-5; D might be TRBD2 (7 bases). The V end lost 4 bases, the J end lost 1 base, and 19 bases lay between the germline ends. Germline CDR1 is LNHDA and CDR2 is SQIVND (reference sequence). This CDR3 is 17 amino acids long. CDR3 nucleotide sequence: TGTGCCAGTAGTACAAACGGGAGGCGGACAGTCCAAGAGACCCAGTACTTC. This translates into CASSTNGRRTVQETQYF.

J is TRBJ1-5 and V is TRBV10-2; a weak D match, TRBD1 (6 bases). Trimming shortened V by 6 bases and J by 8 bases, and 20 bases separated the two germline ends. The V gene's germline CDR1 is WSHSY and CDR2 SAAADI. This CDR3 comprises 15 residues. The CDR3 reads CASRPGQSVIEPQHF. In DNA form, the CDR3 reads TGCGCCAGCAGGCCTGGACAGTCCGTAATTGAGCCCCAGCATTTT.

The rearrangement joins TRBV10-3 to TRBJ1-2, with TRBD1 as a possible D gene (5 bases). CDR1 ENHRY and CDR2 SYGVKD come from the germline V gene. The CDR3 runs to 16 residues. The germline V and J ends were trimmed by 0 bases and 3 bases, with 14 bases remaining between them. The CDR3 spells CAISESLGGGYYGYTF. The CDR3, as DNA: TGTGCCATCAGTGAGTCATTGGGGGGGGGTTACTATGGCTACACCTTC.

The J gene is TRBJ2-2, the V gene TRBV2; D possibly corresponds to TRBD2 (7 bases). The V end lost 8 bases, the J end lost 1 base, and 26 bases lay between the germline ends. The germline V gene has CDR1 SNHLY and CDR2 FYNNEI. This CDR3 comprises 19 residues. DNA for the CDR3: TGTGCCAGCGCACGGGAGGCGGTGGGGGCTCCCCTGAACACCGGGGAGCTGTTTTTT. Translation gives CASAREAVGAPLNTGELFF. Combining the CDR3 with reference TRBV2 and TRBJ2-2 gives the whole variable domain EPEVTQTPSHQVTQMGQEVILRCVPISNHLYFYWYRQILGQKVEFLVSFYNNEISEKSEIFDDQFSVERPDGSNFTLKIRSTKLEDSAMYFCASAREAVGAPLNTGELFFGEGSRLTVL.